A single sample is the source of the 30 T cell receptor beta chains below, sequenced in a study of blood T cell repertoires in COVID-19 (dated by TCRdb to between 2020 and 2021). Receptor libraries were prepared by the immunoSEQ multiplex PCR assay. The source is immuneACCESS, and TCRdb retained only in-frame sequences with V and J called. Part of the clones is not carried over; for the studies checked, unresolved V genes explain less than half of this, and the remainder is unexplained. The sample table lists under 250,000 clones, approximately 91% of them with a count of one. Jointly, the top ten make up roughly 6% of the sample. Input material: peripheral blood. These receptor sequences come from a man aged 55 to 69 who had recovered from COVID-19.

V usage is TRBV6-5 and J usage is TRBJ1-6, with unresolved D. CDR3 size: 13 residues. The V end was cut by 5 bases, the J end by 10 bases, with 12 bases between. Germline-derived CDR1 and CDR2 are MNHEY and SVGAGI. The CDR3 region has the DNA TGTGCCAGCAGTCCACCCCTCGGGTCACCCCTCCACTTT. It yields the protein CASSPPLGSPLHF.

The chain is built from TRBV7-2 and TRBJ2-2; the D gene is possibly TRBD1 (6 bases). Between the trimmed V and J ends, which lost 1 base and 5 bases, there was a span of 20 bases. The CDR3 runs to 18 residues. Per germline, CDR1 SGHTA and CDR2 FQGNSA. The CDR3 protein is CASSLEGVQTGWTGELFF. Here the CDR3 DNA reads TGTGCCAGCAGCTTAGAGGGTGTACAGACAGGTTGGACCGGGGAGCTGTTTTTT.

The chain links TRBV7-2 to TRBJ2-7, with TRBD2 as a possible D gene (6 bases). In germline, CDR1 is SGHTA, CDR2 FQGNSA. There are 16 residues in the CDR3. Trimming removed 5 bases from V and 2 bases from J, with 19 bases in between. The CDR3 here is CASSPLGSGYAYEQYF. The DNA for the CDR3 is TGTGCCAGCAGCCCGCTGGGTAGCGGTTACGCCTACGAGCAGTACTTC.

This chain joins TRBV6-2 or TRBV6-3 and TRBJ1-5; a weak D match, TRBD1 (6 bases). This CDR3 has 18 amino acids. Between the trimmed V and J ends, which lost 2 bases and 0 bases, there was a span of 17 bases. CDR1 and CDR2 from the germline V gene are MNHEY and SVGEGT. The DNA for the CDR3 is TGTGCCAGCAGTTACGACCGGGAAAGGGGGTATAGCAATCAGCCCCAGCATTTT. The encoded protein is CASSYDRERGYSNQPQHF.

The chain's CDR3 is CASSLGRAGGSDEQFF. CDR3 bases: TGCGCCAGCAGCTTGGGGCGAGCGGGCGGCTCCGATGAGCAGTTCTTC. The genes are TRBV5-1 and TRBJ2-1; D possibly corresponds to TRBD2 (6 bases). CDR3 length: 16 amino acids. Germline V CDR1 and CDR2: SGHRS, YFSETQ. Trimming took off 0 bases at V and 8 bases at J, with 18 bases between the two ends.

J is TRBJ2-5 and V is TRBV19; 9 nucleotides line up with TRBD2. V shed 3 bases and J 3 bases; nucleotides not matched to a gene: 5. Germline lookup yields CDR1 LNHDA and CDR2 SQIVND (reference sequence). The CDR3 has 15 amino acids. CDR3 region: CASSIRLAGKETQYF. CDR3 coding DNA: TGTGCCAGTAGTATCCGCCTAGCGGGGAAAGAGACCCAGTACTTC.

This clone appeared once. The chain carries TRBV2 and TRBJ1-1; 7 bases match TRBD1. With V trimmed by 10 bases and J by 1 base, 15 bases remained unmatched. Germline assignment: CDR1 SNHLY and CDR2 FYNNEI. The CDR3 sequence is 16 residues long. The CDR3 nucleotides read TGTGCCATTGGCGAAGGGGGCCGGGTTAAGAACACTGAAGCTTTCTTT. This translates into CAIGEGGRVKNTEAFF.

This clone was observed once. V usage is TRBV27 and J usage is TRBJ1-1, with D uncertain. CDR3 length: 15 residues. V lost 5 bases to trimming and J lost 6 bases, with 19 bases between them. Looked up from germline, CDR1 is MNHEY and CDR2 is SMNVEV (reference sequence). The CDR3 protein is CASSTQTKNHAEAFF. The DNA of the CDR3 is TGTGCCAGCAGTACCCAAACAAAGAACCACGCTGAAGCTTTCTTT.

The chain is built from TRBV9 and TRBJ1-5; TRBD1 aligns across 7 bases. V lost 0 bases and J lost 1; bases outside the gene matches: 1. Germline-derived CDR1 and CDR2 are SGDLS and YYNGEE. This CDR3 has 15 amino acids. The chain's CDR3 is CASSVEGGSNQPQHF. The CDR3 coding sequence is TGTGCCAGCAGCGTAGAAGGGGGCAGCAATCAGCCCCAGCATTTT.

V and J are TRBV6-5 and TRBJ2-1, with 11 bases aligning to TRBD2. Looked up from germline, CDR1 is MNHEY and CDR2 is SVGAGI. V shed 6 bases, J shed 4 bases, and the junction held 2 bases outside the gene matches. The CDR3 length is 14 residues. The CDR3 is CASRASGGYNEQFF. For the CDR3, the DNA is TGTGCCAGCAGAGCTAGCGGGGGGTACAATGAGCAGTTCTTC.

The V gene is TRBV7-2, the J gene TRBJ1-5; 9 positions agree with TRBD1. This CDR3 comprises 16 residues. J lost 3 bases, V lost 4 bases, and 7 bases had no gene match. CDR1 and CDR2 from the germline V gene are SGHTA and FQGNSA. The CDR3 DNA follows: TGTGCCAGCAGCTCGGACAGGGGTAATTCCAATCAGCCCCAGCATTTT. Translating it yields CASSSDRGNSNQPQHF. Using reference TRBV7-2 and TRBJ1-5 for the parts outside the CDR3, the full variable domain is GAGVSQSPSNKVTEKGKDVELRCDPISGHTALYWYRQSLGQGLEFLIYFQGNSAPDKSGLPSDRFSAERTGGSVSTLTIQRTQQEDSAVYLCASSSDRGNSNQPQHFGDGTRLSIL.

V is TRBV9 and J is TRBJ2-1; D remains unclear. This CDR3 contains 10 residues. Trimming removed 3 bases at V and 9 bases at J, with 4 bases between. Germline assignment: CDR1 SGDLS and CDR2 YYNGEE. The CDR3 sequence: CASSGAEQFF. CDR3 DNA sequence: TGTGCCAGCAGCGGAGCTGAGCAGTTCTTC.

This chain connects TRBV10-3 to TRBJ2-5, with 9 bases lining up with TRBD2. This CDR3 comprises 15 residues. CDR1 ENHRY and CDR2 SYGVKD come from the germline V gene. After removal of 10 bases from V and 1 base from J, the junction contained 10 bases not matched to a gene. In nucleotides, the CDR3 is TGTGCCACCCGAGGAAATAGCGGGGGCCAAGAGACCCAGTACTTC. It is translated as CATRGNSGGQETQYF.

This clone appeared once. The rearrangement joins TRBV5-1 to TRBJ1-4; 9 bases are a match to TRBD1. With 0 bases clipped from V and 7 bases from J, the junction kept 1 base outside the gene matches. This CDR3 is built from 14 residues. From germline, CDR1 is SGHRS and CDR2 YFSETQ. The CDR3 is CASSLEGQGEKLFF. CDR3 DNA sequence: TGCGCCAGCAGCTTGGAGGGACAGGGTGAAAAACTGTTTTTT.

CDR3 protein: CASSVDGRGGRSGELFF. The DNA for the CDR3 is TGTGCCAGCAGCGTAGATGGACGGGGGGGCCGGTCCGGGGAGCTGTTTTTT. The chain employs TRBV9 and TRBJ2-2; 8 nucleotides match TRBD2. V lost 0 bases to trimming and J lost 6 bases; unmatched junction nucleotides: 10. Germline CDR1 SGDLS, CDR2 YYNGEE. The CDR3 is made up of 17 amino acids.

This clone was detected once. The rearrangement joins TRBV6-5 to TRBJ2-5, with 9 bases that match TRBD2. CDR3 length equals 14 residues. Trimming removed 5 bases from V and 2 bases from J; junction bases left unmatched: 3. Germline values: CDR1 MNHEY, CDR2 SVGAGI. The CDR3, as DNA: TGTGCCAGCAGTAAGACTAGCGGACAAGAGACCCAGTACTTC. This codes for CASSKTSGQETQYF.

As regards this clone: Relative to the germline gene, one junction end is altered; a read error may explain this. V usage is TRBV30 and J usage is TRBJ2-7; 8 bases align to TRBD1. The CDR3 totals 13 residues. Germline loops: CDR1 GTSNPN, CDR2 SVGIG (reference sequence). CDR3 loop: CAWSRGPSSEQYF. The DNA for the CDR3 is TGTGCCTGGAGCAGGGGGCCCTCCTCCGAGCAGTACTTC.

The chain combines TRBV6-6 with TRBJ2-7, with a tentative D call TRBD1 (5 bases). Germline V lookup: CDR1 MNHNY, CDR2 SVGAGI (reference sequence). V was trimmed by 7 bases and J by 0 bases, leaving 10 bases between them. This CDR3 has 13 amino acids. The DNA of the CDR3 is TGTGCCAGCACTAGTGACAGCTCCTACGAGCAGTACTTC. Its translation: CASTSDSSYEQYF.

The V gene is TRBV16, the J gene TRBJ1-5; D is possibly TRBD1 (5 bases). Germline V gene data show CDR1 as KGHSY and CDR2 as FQNENV. The CDR3 covers 15 residues. V lost 0 bases and J lost 4, with 10 bases in between. CDR3 in amino acids: CASSQSGQGNQPQHF. CDR3 nucleotides: TGTGCCAGCAGCCAATCGGGGCAGGGTAATCAGCCCCAGCATTTT. Drawing the rest from reference TRBV16 and TRBJ1-5, the complete variable domain is GEEVAQTPKHLVRGEGQKAKLYCAPIKGHSYVFWYQQVLKNEFKFLISFQNENVFDETGMPKERFSAKCLPNSPCSLEIQATKLEDSAVYFCASSQSGQGNQPQHFGDGTRLSIL.

A few counts support this clone. The chain recombines TRBV4-2 with TRBJ2-7, with TRBD1 as a possible D gene (6 bases). This CDR3 contains 14 residues. Trimming cost V 1 base and J 2 bases, with 9 bases left between them. Germline lookup yields CDR1 LGHNA and CDR2 YNFKEQ. The CDR3 loop reads CASSQAGVPYEQYF. As DNA, the CDR3 is TGTGCCAGCAGCCAAGCAGGGGTCCCCTACGAGCAGTACTTC.

The chain carries TRBV5-5 and TRBJ1-2; 11 bases line up with TRBD1. The CDR3 loop spans 17 amino acids. CDR1 and CDR2 from the germline V gene are SGHKS and YYEKEE (reference sequence). V gave up 1 base and J gave up 7 bases; unmatched junction bases: 12. The CDR3 DNA reads as TGTGCCAGCAGCTTGTACTTTGTTGGACAGGGGGCGCCTGGCTACACCTTC. This encodes CASSLYFVGQGAPGYTF.

About this clone: The sample contains more than one DNA sequence encoding this CDR3. The gene calls are TRBV5-1 and TRBJ2-2; 9 positions agree with TRBD1. Trimming took 4 bases from V and 0 from J; bases not matched to a gene: 1. Per the germline V gene, CDR1 is SGHRS and CDR2 is YFSETQ. The CDR3 covers 15 residues. The chain's CDR3 is CASSTGGANTGELFF. Here the CDR3 DNA reads TGCGCCAGCAGCACAGGGGGCGCGAACACCGGGGAGCTGTTTTTT.

The chain employs TRBV5-6 and TRBJ1-4, with 10 positions matching TRBD1. There are 15 residues in the CDR3. CDR1 and CDR2 from the germline V gene are SGHDT and YYEEEE. V was clipped by 2 bases and J by 7 bases; unmatched bases: 5. Written as DNA, the CDR3 is TGTGCCAGCAGCTTTGGGGGACAGGGGTTTGAAAAACTGTTTTTT. The encoded protein is CASSFGGQGFEKLFF.

V and J are TRBV6-5 and TRBJ2-7; TRBD2 matches 7 bases. Germline CDR1 and CDR2: MNHEY and SVGAGI. There are 16 residues in the CDR3. The V segment lost 2 bases and the J segment 0 bases; nucleotides outside the gene matches: 7. In DNA form, the CDR3 reads TGTGCCAGCAGTTACCTCCGGGCTAGCGGCTCCTACGAGCAGTACTTC. Protein sequence: CASSYLRASGSYEQYF.

This chain connects TRBV6-6 to TRBJ1-5; the match to TRBD1 covers 11 bases. CDR1 is MNHNY, CDR2 SVGAGI, per germline (reference sequence). V was pared by 7 bases and J by 4 bases, with 9 bases of the junction left unmatched. The length of the CDR3 is 16 residues. The CDR3 DNA reads TGTGCCAGCACTACTTCCGGGACAGGGGGTAATCAGCCCCAGCATTTT. Translation: CASTTSGTGGNQPQHF.

The J gene is TRBJ2-3, the V gene TRBV6-5; 9 positions agree with TRBD1. Germline trimming cut 8 bases from V and 5 bases from J; bases unmatched to any gene: 8. CDR3 length equals 14 residues. The germline CDR1 and CDR2 sequences are MNHEY and SVGAGI. The CDR3, as DNA: TGTGCCAGCGGAAGGACAGGGGTTGGAGATACGCAGTATTTT. Encoded protein: CASGRTGVGDTQYF.

The J gene is TRBJ2-1, the V gene TRBV12-5; 9 bases align to TRBD2. V shed 4 bases and J 9 bases; nucleotides not matched to a gene: 4. This CDR3 region has 13 residues. CDR1 is LGHNT, CDR2 FRNRAP, per germline. The CDR3 here is CASGSVAGVEQFF. CDR3 coding DNA: TGTGCTAGTGGTTCTGTAGCGGGGGTTGAGCAGTTCTTC. The full variable domain, with the rest looked up from reference TRBV12-5 and TRBJ2-1, is DARVTQTPRHKVTEMGQEVTMRCQPILGHNTVFWYRQTMMQGLELLAYFRNRAPLDDSGMPKDRFSAEMPDATLATLKIQPSEPRDSAVYFCASGSVAGVEQFFGPGTRLTVL.

The J gene is TRBJ2-1, the V gene TRBV4-2; TRBD2 matches 11 bases. The CDR3 extends over 15 amino acids. Looked up from germline, CDR1 is LGHNA and CDR2 is YNFKEQ. The J segment lost 3 bases and the V segment lost 5 bases, leaving 3 bases of the junction unmatched. The CDR3 is CASSYSGRDYNEQFF. The CDR3 coding sequence is TGTGCCAGCAGCTATAGCGGGAGGGACTACAATGAGCAGTTCTTC.

The chain has TRBV2 and TRBJ1-5, with 8 bases matching TRBD1. This CDR3 is 14 amino acids long. Per germline, CDR1 SNHLY and CDR2 FYNNEI. The junction had 5 bases not matched to a gene; V was cut back by 6 bases and J by 4 bases. This chain's CDR3 is CASRPGGVNQPQHF. The CDR3 coding sequence is TGTGCCAGCAGACCAGGGGGCGTTAATCAGCCCCAGCATTTT.

This chain connects TRBV19 to TRBJ2-7, with 7 bases identical to TRBD2. The ends lost 1 base at V and 0 bases at J; junction bases unmatched: 0. Germline lookup yields CDR1 LNHDA and CDR2 SQIVND (reference sequence). The CDR3 is made up of 14 amino acids. This chain's CDR3 is CASSIAGGSYEQYF. The CDR3 nucleotides are TGTGCCAGTAGTATAGCGGGGGGCTCCTACGAGCAGTACTTC.